The 21 T cell receptor beta chains listed next were all sequenced from one sample in a study of spatial heterogeneity in lung cancer. The time point was: sample taken at primary tumor resection. Unsorted whole RNA samples from tumor, nontumor lung or frozen PBMC were sequenced. TCRdb called the 5' RACE reads again in MiXCR, with one record for every CDR3 protein. The repertoire holds some 53,000 distinct CDR3 sequences, roughly 7% seen once, with less than 3.5% in the top ten. This specimen consisted of PBMCs, obtained at surgery. These receptors were taken from a female donor with early-stage non-small cell lung cancer.

The table lists this clonotype with many counts. The chain couples TRBV20-1 to TRBJ1-4; no clear D. Looked up from germline, CDR1 is DFQATT and CDR2 is SNEGSKA (reference sequence). V was cut by 3 bases and J by 8 bases, with 13 bases left in between. This CDR3 spans 13 amino acids. DNA for the CDR3: TGCAGTGCTAGTGTGCATCTGGGGGAAAAACTGTTTTTT. This gives the protein CSASVHLGEKLFF.

This clonotype was seen ten or more times. V gene TRBV18 combines with J gene TRBJ2-7; 8 bases are a match to TRBD1. The CDR3 spans 13 residues. Germline lookup yields CDR1 KGHSH and CDR2 LQKENI. Trimming took 3 bases from V and 3 from J; bases not matched to a gene: 1. CDR3 loop: CASSPGQDYEQYF. The CDR3 region has the DNA TGTGCCAGCTCACCGGGACAGGACTACGAGCAGTACTTC.

This clonotype was counted many times. J is TRBJ1-1 and V is TRBV7-3, with a weak D call TRBD1 (6 bases). Germline CDR1 reads SGHTA; CDR2 reads FQGTGA. The CDR3 spans 13 residues. The ends were cut back, 8 bases at V and 1 base at J, with 11 bases in the middle. CDR3 sequence reads: CASGTGSNTEAFF. The CDR3 region has the DNA TGTGCCAGCGGTACAGGGTCGAACACTGAAGCTTTCTTT. The entire variable domain, with the rest obtained from reference TRBV7-3 and TRBJ1-1, is as follows: GAGVSQTPSNKVTEKGKYVELRCDPISGHTALYWYRQSLGQGPEFLIYFQGTGAADDSGLPNDRFFAVRPEGSVSTLKIQRTERGDSAVYLCASGTGSNTEAFFGQGTRLTVV.

Many counts were recorded for this clonotype. J is TRBJ2-1 and V is TRBV3-1; TRBD1 is a possible D gene (5 bases). This CDR3 has 15 residues. Germline V gene sequence: CDR1 LGHDT, CDR2 YNNKEL (reference sequence). The V and J ends lost 2 bases and 2 bases respectively, with 10 bases between them. This CDR3 is CASSQMAGPYNEQFF. The CDR3 DNA is TGTGCCAGCAGCCAAATGGCAGGGCCCTACAATGAGCAGTTCTTC.

The chain recombines TRBV5-1 with TRBJ1-1, with 7 nucleotides matching TRBD1. The CDR3 sequence is 14 residues long. The ends lost 6 bases at V and 7 bases at J; junction bases unmatched: 12. Germline lookup yields CDR1 SGHRS and CDR2 YFSETQ. The CDR3 spells CASTIGTEDYEAFF. CDR3 sequence (DNA): TGCGCCAGCACCATAGGGACAGAAGATTATGAAGCTTTCTTT.

The table lists this clonotype with many counts. The V and J genes are TRBV9 and TRBJ2-6, with 8 bases matching TRBD1. J lost 0 bases, V lost 4 bases, and 9 bases had no gene match. Germline assignment: CDR1 SGDLS and CDR2 YYNGEE. The CDR3 sequence is 18 residues long. The CDR3 DNA follows: TGTGCCAGCAGCTTGATTGACAGGGGCTACTCTGGGGCCAACGTCCTGACTTTC. It is translated as CASSLIDRGYSGANVLTF.

This clonotype has ten or more counts. The CDR3 reads CATSRDRRGGRTDTQYF. The CDR3 nucleotides read TGTGCCACCAGCAGAGATCGTCGGGGGGGCCGGACAGATACGCAGTATTTT. J is TRBJ2-3 and V is TRBV15; 8 nucleotides align to TRBD2. Per the germline V gene, CDR1 is LNHNV and CDR2 is YYDKDF (reference sequence). The CDR3 extends over 17 amino acids. V lost 0 bases to trimming and J lost 3 bases; unmatched junction nucleotides: 8. Combining the CDR3 with reference TRBV15 and TRBJ2-3 gives the whole variable domain DAMVIQNPRYQVTQFGKPVTLSCSQTLNHNVMYWYQQKSSQAPKLLFHYYDKDFNNEADTPDNFQSRRPNTSFCFLDIRSPGLGDTAMYLCATSRDRRGGRTDTQYFGPGTRLTVL.

This clonotype was seen ten or more times. This rearrangement joins TRBV6-5 to TRBJ2-1, with TRBD1 matching 7 bases. The CDR3 extends over 13 amino acids. Germline CDR1 MNHEY, CDR2 SVGAGI. V gave up 5 bases and J gave up 13 bases; unmatched junction bases: 11. The CDR3 DNA is TGTGCCAGCAGTACGGTCCAAGGGACAGCCCAGTTCTTC. This sequence encodes CASSTVQGTAQFF.

This clonotype was counted ten times or more. The CDR3 here is CAWSGPRNTDTQYF. Written as DNA, the CDR3 is TGTGCCTGGAGTGGACCGAGGAACACAGATACGCAGTATTTT. The chain joins TRBV30 to TRBJ2-3; D is undetermined. CDR1 GTSNPN and CDR2 SVGIG come from the germline V gene (reference sequence). V dropped 1 base and J dropped 2 bases, with 10 bases sitting between them. The CDR3 loop spans 14 amino acids. Using reference TRBV30 and TRBJ2-3 for the parts outside the CDR3, the full variable domain is SQTIHQWPATLVQPVGSPLSLECTVEGTSNPNLYWYRQAAGRGLQLLFYSVGIGQISSEVPQNLSASRPQDRQFILSSKKLLLSDSGFYLCAWSGPRNTDTQYFGPGTRLTVL.

The gene calls are TRBV10-2 and TRBJ1-3; TRBD1 might be the D (6 bases). Germline V lookup: CDR1 WSHSY, CDR2 SAAADI. The V end was cut by 2 bases, the J end by 8 bases, with 16 bases between. The CDR3 length is 15 residues. CDR3 protein: CASSEKGHRGDTIYF. In DNA, the CDR3 is TGCGCCAGCAGTGAGAAGGGACACCGCGGGGACACCATATATTTT.

This clonotype was recorded many times. J is TRBJ2-1 and V is TRBV6-1; the match to TRBD2 covers 9 bases. V was pared by 6 bases and J by 7 bases, with 4 bases of the junction left unmatched. The CDR3 has 13 amino acids. The germline gives CDR1 MNHNS, CDR2 SASEGT. The CDR3 loop reads CASRASGVNEQFF. The CDR3 DNA sequence: TGTGCCAGCAGGGCTAGCGGGGTGAATGAGCAGTTCTTC.

The CDR3 region has the DNA TGTGCCTGGAGGCCGCGAGGGGTCCTCCAAGAGACCCAGTACTTC. Translating it yields CAWRPRGVLQETQYF. V gene TRBV30 combines with J gene TRBJ2-5; D may match TRBD1 or TRBD2 (5 bases each). The CDR3 sequence is 15 residues long. V lost 3 bases and J 1 base, leaving 15 bases between the germline ends. The germline CDR1 and CDR2 sequences are GTSNPN and SVGIG (reference sequence).

Ten or more counts support this clonotype. The gene calls are TRBV6-5 and TRBJ2-1, with 8 bases aligning to TRBD2. This CDR3 region has 16 residues. Looked up from germline, CDR1 is MNHEY and CDR2 is SVGAGI. V gave up 0 bases and J gave up 7 bases; unmatched junction bases: 8. In nucleotides, the CDR3 is TGTGCCAGCAGTTACTCGTCCACGGGGGGGCAAAATGAGCAGTTCTTC. This gives the protein CASSYSSTGGQNEQFF.

This clonotype came up many times. The genes are TRBV7-7 and TRBJ2-1; the D gene is possibly TRBD1 (5 bases). Trimming shortened V by 5 bases and J by 9 bases, and 17 bases separated the two germline ends. Germline V gene data show CDR1 as SSHAT and CDR2 as FNYEAQ (reference sequence). The CDR3 is 14 residues long. DNA for the CDR3: TGTGCCAGCAGCATATCGAACAGGTTGGGTGAGCAGTTCTTC. It specifies CASSISNRLGEQFF.

As concerns this clonotype: With a much larger clone just one base away, this may be a read error. The chain is built from TRBV20-1 and TRBJ2-4, with D possibly called TRBD1 or TRBD2 (6 bases each). V dropped 5 bases and J dropped 0 bases, with 20 bases sitting between them. The germline V gene encodes CDR1 DFQATT and CDR2 SNEGSKA (reference sequence). The CDR3 contains 17 residues. For the CDR3, the DNA is TGCAGTGCTTCTACCACGAGAGGGGGGTTAGCCAAAAACATTCAGTACTTC. Protein sequence: CSASTTRGGLAKNIQYF.

This clonotype was counted ten times or more. The CDR3 DNA reads TGCGCCAGCAGCTTGGGGTTCGCCCTGGGTGGCTACACCTTC. It translates to CASSLGFALGGYTF. The rearrangement joins TRBV5-1 to TRBJ1-2; unclear D gene. The germline V gene encodes CDR1 SGHRS and CDR2 YFSETQ. The CDR3 length is 14 residues. V gave up 0 bases and J gave up 7 bases, with 13 bases separating them.

V usage is TRBV5-1 and J usage is TRBJ2-1, with D maybe TRBD1 (5 bases). Germline CDR1 SGHRS, CDR2 YFSETQ. V lost 0 bases and J 7 bases, leaving 17 bases between the germline ends. The CDR3 is made up of 16 amino acids. The CDR3 spells CASSLAWGRLGNEQFF. The DNA for the CDR3 is TGCGCCAGCAGCTTGGCCTGGGGCAGGCTAGGGAATGAGCAGTTCTTC.

This clonotype was detected a few times. The chain is built from TRBV6-2 or TRBV6-3 and TRBJ2-1; perhaps D is TRBD1 or TRBD2 (6 bases each). Germline CDR1 MNHEY, CDR2 SVGEGT. The CDR3 covers 12 residues. Trimming took off 8 bases at V and 5 bases at J, with 10 bases between the two ends. The CDR3 DNA sequence: TGTGCCAGCGAAAGGGGGGACAATGAGCAGTTCTTC. Its protein product is CASERGDNEQFF.

Many counts were recorded for this clonotype. V gene TRBV3-1 combines with J gene TRBJ1-1; possible D gene TRBD1, 6 bases. V lost 2 bases to trimming and J lost 8 bases, with 9 bases between them. Per germline, CDR1 LGHDT and CDR2 YNNKEL (reference sequence). CDR3 length: 12 amino acids. The CDR3 loop is CASSQLTGEAFF. The CDR3 DNA reads as TGTGCCAGCAGCCAACTAACAGGGGAAGCTTTCTTT.

In its sample, this clonotype was seen a few times. V gene TRBV3-1 combines with J gene TRBJ1-4, with 12 positions matching TRBD1. This CDR3 region has 18 residues. V was pared by 2 bases and J by 3 bases, with 7 bases of the junction left unmatched. Germline CDR1 reads LGHDT; CDR2 reads YNNKEL (reference sequence). In DNA, the CDR3 is TGTGCCAGCAGCCAATCCCGGGACAGGGGGCATCCTAATGAAAAACTGTTTTTT. Amino acid sequence: CASSQSRDRGHPNEKLFF. Variable domain in full (rest from reference TRBV3-1 and TRBJ1-4): DTAVSQTPKYLVTQMGNDKSIKCEQNLGHDTMYWYKQDSKKFLKIMFSYNNKELIINETVPNRFSPKSPDKAHLNLHINSLELGDSAVYFCASSQSRDRGHPNEKLFFGSGTQLSVL.

This clonotype came up many times. The genes are TRBV29-1 and TRBJ1-2; possible D gene TRBD1, 5 bases. Trimming left V 6 bases short and J 7 bases short, with 18 bases between. This CDR3 spans 13 amino acids. CDR1 and CDR2 from the germline V gene are SQVTM and ANQGSEA. The CDR3 spells CSVLMQAGSGYTF. The DNA for the CDR3 is TGCAGCGTCCTTATGCAGGCAGGGAGTGGCTACACCTTC. Full variable domain (missing parts from reference TRBV29-1 and TRBJ1-2): SAVISQKPSRDICQRGTSLTIQCQVDSQVTMMFWYRQQPGQSLTLIATANQGSEATYESGFVIDKFPISRPNLTFSTLTVSNMSPEDSSIYLCSVLMQAGSGYTFGSGTRLTVV.